This T cell receptor (beta chain) originates from a study of OX40 agonist ivuxolimab in advanced cancers. TCRdb's copy holds only in-frame clones and misses some; the assay was immunoSEQ multiplex PCR. The sample holds fewer than 70,000 clones, around 90% seen once. The V end was cut by 7 bases, the J end by 3 bases, with 13 bases between. CDR3 size: 12 residues. Germline V lookup: CDR1 SQVTM, CDR2 ANQGSEA. This clone is a singleton in its sample. The sequences come from CD4+ or CD8+ T cells sorted from blood, collected in a trial of the OX40 agonist ivuxolimab. The chain has TRBV29-1 and TRBJ2-7, with D possibly matching TRBD1 (5 bases). This TCR came from an adult with an advanced solid tumor such as melanoma, head and neck, liver or kidney cancer. CDR3 in DNA: TGCAGCGGTATGACAGACTTCTACGAGCAGTACTTC. Translated, it gives CSGMTDFYEQYF.